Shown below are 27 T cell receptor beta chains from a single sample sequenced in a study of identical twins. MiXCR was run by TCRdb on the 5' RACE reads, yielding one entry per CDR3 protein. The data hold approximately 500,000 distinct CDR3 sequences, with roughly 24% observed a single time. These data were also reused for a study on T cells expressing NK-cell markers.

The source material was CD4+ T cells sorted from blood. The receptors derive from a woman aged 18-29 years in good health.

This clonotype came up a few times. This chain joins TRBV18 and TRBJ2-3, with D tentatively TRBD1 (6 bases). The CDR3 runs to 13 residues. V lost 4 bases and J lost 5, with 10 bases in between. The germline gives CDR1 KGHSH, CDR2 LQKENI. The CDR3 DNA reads TGTGCCAGCTCACAAACAGGGAAAGATACGCAGTATTTT. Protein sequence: CASSQTGKDTQYF.

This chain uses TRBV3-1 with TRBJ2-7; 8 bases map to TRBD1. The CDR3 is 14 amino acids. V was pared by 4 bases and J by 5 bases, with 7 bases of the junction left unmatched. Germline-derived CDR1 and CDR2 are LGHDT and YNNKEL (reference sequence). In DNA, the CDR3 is TGTGCCAGCAGCCCCGGACAGGGACGGCACGAGCAGTACTTC. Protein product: CASSPGQGRHEQYF.

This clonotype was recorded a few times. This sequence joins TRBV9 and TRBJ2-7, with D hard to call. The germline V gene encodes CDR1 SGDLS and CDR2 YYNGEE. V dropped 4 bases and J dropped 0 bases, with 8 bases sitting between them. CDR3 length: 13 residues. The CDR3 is CASSRDPSYEQYF. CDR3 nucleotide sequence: TGTGCCAGCAGCCGCGACCCCTCCTACGAGCAGTACTTC.

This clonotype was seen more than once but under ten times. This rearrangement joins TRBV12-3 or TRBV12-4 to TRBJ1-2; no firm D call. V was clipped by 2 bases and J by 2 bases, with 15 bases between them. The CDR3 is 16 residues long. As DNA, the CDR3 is TGTGCCAGCAGTTTACGCCAGACCTATGCGAACTATGGCTACACCTTC. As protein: CASSLRQTYANYGYTF.

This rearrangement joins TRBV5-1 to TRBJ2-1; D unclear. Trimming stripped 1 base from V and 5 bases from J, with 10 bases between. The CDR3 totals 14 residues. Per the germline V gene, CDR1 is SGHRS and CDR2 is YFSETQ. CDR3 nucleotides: TGCGCCAGCAGCTTGACCGGCCTCGACAATGAGCAGTTCTTC. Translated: CASSLTGLDNEQFF. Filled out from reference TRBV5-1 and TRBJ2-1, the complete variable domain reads KAGVTQTPRYLIKTRGQQVTLSCSPISGHRSVSWYQQTPGQGLQFLFEYFSETQRNKGNFPGRFSGRQFSNSRSEMNVSTLELGDSALYLCASSLTGLDNEQFFGPGTRLTVL.

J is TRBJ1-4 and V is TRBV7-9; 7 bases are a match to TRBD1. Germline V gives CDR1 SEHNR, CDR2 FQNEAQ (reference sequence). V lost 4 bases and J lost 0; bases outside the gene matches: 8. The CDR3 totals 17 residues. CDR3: CASSSPLGTATNEKLFF. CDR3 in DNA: TGTGCCAGCAGCTCCCCCCTCGGGACAGCAACTAATGAAAAACTGTTTTTT.

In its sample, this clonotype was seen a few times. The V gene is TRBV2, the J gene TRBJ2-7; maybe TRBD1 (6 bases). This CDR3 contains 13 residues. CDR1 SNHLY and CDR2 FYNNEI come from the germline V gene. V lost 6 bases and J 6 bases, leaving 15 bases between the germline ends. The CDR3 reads CASRETGPGEQYF. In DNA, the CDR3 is TGTGCCAGCAGGGAAACAGGGCCGGGCGAGCAGTACTTC. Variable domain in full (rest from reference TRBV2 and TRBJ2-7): EPEVTQTPSHQVTQMGQEVILRCVPISNHLYFYWYRQILGQKVEFLVSFYNNEISEKSEIFDDQFSVERPDGSNFTLKIRSTKLEDSAMYFCASRETGPGEQYFGPGTRLTVT.

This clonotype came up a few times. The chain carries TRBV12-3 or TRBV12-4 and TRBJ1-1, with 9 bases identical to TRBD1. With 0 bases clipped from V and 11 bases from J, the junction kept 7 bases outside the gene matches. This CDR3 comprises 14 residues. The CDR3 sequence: CASSLASGTGLAFF. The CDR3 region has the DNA TGTGCCAGCAGTTTAGCCTCCGGGACAGGGCTGGCTTTCTTT.

CDR3 region: CASSEGGDSYEQYF. The DNA for the CDR3 is TGTGCCAGCAGTGAAGGGGGGGACTCCTACGAGCAGTACTTC. The chain uses TRBV2 and TRBJ2-7; the D gene is possibly TRBD2 (6 bases). Germline loops: CDR1 SNHLY, CDR2 FYNNEI. V was cut by 1 base and J by 0 bases, with 7 bases left in between. The CDR3 runs to 14 residues.

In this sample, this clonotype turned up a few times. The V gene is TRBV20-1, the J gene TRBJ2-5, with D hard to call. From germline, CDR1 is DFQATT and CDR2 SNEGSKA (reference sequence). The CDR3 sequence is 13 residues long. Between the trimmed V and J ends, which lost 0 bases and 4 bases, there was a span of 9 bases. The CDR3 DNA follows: TGCAGTGCTAGAGAGGAAACAGTAGAGACCCAGTACTTC. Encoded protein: CSAREETVETQYF.

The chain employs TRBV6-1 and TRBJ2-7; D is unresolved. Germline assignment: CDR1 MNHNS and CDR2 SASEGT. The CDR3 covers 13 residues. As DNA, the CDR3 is TGTGCCAGCAGCGAGAACCTAGGGTCAACTTCTAAGGTC. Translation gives CASSENLGSTSKV.

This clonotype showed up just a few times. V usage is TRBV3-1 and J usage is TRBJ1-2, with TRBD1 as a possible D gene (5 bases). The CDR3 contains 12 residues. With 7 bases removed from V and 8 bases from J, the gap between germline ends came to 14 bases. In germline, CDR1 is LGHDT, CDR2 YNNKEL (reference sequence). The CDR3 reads CASNGGTGGYTF. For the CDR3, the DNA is TGTGCCAGCAATGGCGGGACGGGCGGCTACACCTTC. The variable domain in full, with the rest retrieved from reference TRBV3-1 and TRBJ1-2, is DTAVSQTPKYLVTQMGNDKSIKCEQNLGHDTMYWYKQDSKKFLKIMFSYNNKELIINETVPNRFSPKSPDKAHLNLHINSLELGDSAVYFCASNGGTGGYTFGSGTRLTVV.

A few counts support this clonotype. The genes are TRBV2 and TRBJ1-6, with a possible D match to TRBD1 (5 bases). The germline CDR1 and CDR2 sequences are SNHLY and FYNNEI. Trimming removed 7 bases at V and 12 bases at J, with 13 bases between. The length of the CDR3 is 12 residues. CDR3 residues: CASTLWGLPLHF. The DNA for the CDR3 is TGTGCCAGCACCCTATGGGGGTTACCCCTCCACTTT.

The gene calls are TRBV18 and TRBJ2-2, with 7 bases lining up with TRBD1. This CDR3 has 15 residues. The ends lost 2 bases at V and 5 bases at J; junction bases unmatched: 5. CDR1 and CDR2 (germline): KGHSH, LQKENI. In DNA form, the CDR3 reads TGTGCCAGCTCACCAGGGACAGAGGAGACCGGGGAGCTGTTTTTT. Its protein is CASSPGTEETGELFF.

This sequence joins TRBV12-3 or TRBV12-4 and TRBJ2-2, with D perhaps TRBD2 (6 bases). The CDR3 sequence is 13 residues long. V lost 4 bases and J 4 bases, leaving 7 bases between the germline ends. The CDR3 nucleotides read TGTGCCAGCAGTTCCGGGAGCACCGGGGAGCTGTTTTTT. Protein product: CASSSGSTGELFF.

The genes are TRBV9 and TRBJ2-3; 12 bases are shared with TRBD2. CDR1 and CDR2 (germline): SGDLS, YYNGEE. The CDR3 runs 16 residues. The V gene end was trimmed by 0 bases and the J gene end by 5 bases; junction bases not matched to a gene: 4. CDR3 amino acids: CASSVGTSGMVDTQYF. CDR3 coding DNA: TGTGCCAGCAGCGTAGGGACTAGCGGGATGGTAGATACGCAGTATTTT.

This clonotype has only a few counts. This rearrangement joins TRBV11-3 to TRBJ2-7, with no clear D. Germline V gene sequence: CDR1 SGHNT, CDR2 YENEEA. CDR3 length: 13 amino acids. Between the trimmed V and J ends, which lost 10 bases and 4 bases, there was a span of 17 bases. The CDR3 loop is CANDSFRVYEQYF. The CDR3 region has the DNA TGTGCCAACGACTCCTTCCGGGTTTACGAGCAGTACTTC.

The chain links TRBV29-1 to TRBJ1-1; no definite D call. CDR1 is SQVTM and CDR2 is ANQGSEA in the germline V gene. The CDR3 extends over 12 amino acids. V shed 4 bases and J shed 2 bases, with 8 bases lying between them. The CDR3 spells CSVGGVNTEAFF. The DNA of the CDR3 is TGCAGCGTTGGTGGGGTAAACACTGAAGCTTTCTTT.

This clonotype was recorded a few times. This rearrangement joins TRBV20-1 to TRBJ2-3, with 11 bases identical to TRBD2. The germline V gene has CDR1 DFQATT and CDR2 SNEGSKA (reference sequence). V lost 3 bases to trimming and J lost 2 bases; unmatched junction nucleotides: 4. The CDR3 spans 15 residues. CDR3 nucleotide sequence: TGCAGTGCTAGCACTAGCGGGAGCTACACAGATACGCAGTATTTT. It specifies CSASTSGSYTDTQYF.

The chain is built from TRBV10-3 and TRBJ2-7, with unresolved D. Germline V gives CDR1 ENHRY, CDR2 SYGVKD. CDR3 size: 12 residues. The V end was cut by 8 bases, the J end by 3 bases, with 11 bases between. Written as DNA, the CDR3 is TGTGCCATCGGTAACGGCCGCTACGAGCAGTACTTC. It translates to CAIGNGRYEQYF.

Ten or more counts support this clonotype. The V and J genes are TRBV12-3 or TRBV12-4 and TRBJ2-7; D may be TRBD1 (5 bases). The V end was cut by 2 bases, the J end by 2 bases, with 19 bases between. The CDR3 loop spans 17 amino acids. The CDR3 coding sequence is TGTGCCAGCAGTTTATCAAGGGGCGGCAGGCCAACCTACGAGCAGTACTTC. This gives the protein CASSLSRGGRPTYEQYF.

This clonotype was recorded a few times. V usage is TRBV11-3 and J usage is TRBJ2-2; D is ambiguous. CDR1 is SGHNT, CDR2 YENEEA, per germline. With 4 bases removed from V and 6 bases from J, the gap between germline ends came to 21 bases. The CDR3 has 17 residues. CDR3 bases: TGTGCCAGCAGCTCTGCCTGGGGTCTGAGTTATCCCGGGGAGCTGTTTTTT. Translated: CASSSAWGLSYPGELFF.

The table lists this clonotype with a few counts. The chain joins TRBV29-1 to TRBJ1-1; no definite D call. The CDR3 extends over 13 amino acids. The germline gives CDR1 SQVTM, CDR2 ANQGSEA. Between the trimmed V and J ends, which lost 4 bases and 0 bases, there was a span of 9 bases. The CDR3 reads CSVVSFMNTEAFF. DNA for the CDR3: TGCAGCGTTGTATCCTTCATGAACACTGAAGCTTTCTTT.

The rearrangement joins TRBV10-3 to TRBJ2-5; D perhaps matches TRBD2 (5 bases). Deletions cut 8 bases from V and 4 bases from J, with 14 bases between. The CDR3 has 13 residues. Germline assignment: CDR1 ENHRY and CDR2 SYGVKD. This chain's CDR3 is CAIGPRVGETQYF. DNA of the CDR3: TGTGCCATCGGCCCGAGGGTAGGAGAGACCCAGTACTTC.

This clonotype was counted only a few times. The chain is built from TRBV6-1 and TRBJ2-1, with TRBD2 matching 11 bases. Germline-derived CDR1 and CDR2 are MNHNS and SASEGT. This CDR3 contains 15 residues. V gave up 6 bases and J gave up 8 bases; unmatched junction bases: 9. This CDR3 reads CASRAKIAGGDEQFF. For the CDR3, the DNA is TGTGCCAGCAGGGCAAAGATAGCGGGAGGGGATGAGCAGTTCTTC.

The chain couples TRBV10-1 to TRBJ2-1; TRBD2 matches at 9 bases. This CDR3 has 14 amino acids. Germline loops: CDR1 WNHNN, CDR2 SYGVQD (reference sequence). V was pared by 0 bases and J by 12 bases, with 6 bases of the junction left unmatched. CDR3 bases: TGCGCCAGCAGTGAGTCCGGCGGGAGGGCCCGGCAGTTCTTC. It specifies CASSESGGRARQFF.

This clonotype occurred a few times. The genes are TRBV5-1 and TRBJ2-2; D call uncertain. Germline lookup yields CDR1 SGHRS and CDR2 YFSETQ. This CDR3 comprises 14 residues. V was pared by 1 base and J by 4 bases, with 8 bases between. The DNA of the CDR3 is TGCGCCAGCAGCTTGTCTACCATCACCGGGGAGCTGTTTTTT. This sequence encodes CASSLSTITGELFF.